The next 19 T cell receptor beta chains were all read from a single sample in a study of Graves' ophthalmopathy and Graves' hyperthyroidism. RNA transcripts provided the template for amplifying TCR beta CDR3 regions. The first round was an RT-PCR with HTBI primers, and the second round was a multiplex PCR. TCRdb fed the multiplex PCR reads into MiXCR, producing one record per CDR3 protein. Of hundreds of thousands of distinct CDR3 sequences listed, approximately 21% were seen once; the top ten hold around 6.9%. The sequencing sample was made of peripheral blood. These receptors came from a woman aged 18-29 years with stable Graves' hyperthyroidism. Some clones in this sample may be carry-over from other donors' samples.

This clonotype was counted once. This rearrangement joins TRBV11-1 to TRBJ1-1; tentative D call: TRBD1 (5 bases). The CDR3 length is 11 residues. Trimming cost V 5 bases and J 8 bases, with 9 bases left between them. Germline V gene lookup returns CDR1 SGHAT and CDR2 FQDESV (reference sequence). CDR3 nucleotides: TGTGCCAGCAGCACCTCAGGGGAAGCTTTCTTT. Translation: CASSTSGEAFF.

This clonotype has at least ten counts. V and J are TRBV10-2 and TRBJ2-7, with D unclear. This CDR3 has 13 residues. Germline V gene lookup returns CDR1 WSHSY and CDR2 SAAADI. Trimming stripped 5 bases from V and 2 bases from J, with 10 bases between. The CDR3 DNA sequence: TGCGCCAGCAGTCTGGCTGAGACCTACGAGCAGTACTTC. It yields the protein CASSLAETYEQYF.

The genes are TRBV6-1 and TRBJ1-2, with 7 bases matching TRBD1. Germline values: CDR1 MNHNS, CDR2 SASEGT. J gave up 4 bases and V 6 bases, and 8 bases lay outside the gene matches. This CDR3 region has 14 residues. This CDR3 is CASRILTGSYGYTF. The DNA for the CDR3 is TGTGCCAGCAGGATCCTGACAGGGAGCTATGGCTACACCTTC.

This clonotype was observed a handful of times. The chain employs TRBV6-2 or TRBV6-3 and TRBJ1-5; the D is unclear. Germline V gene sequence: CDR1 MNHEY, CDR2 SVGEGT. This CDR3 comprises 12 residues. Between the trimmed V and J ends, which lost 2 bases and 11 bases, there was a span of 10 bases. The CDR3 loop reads CASSYEGIAQHF. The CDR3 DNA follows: TGTGCCAGCAGTTACGAGGGAATAGCCCAGCATTTT.

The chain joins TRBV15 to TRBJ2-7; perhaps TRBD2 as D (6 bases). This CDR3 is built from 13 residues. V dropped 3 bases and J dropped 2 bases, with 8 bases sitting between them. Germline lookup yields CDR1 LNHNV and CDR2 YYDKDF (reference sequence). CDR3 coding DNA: TGTGCCACCAGCAGGGACTACGCCTACGAGCAGTACTTC. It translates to CATSRDYAYEQYF.

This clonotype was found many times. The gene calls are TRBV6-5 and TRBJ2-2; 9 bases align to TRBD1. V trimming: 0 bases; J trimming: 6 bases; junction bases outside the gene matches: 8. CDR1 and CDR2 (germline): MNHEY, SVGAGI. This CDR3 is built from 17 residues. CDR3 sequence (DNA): TGTGCCAGCAGTTACTCGCCCCGGGACAGGGACTCCGGGGAGCTGTTTTTT. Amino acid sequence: CASSYSPRDRDSGELFF.

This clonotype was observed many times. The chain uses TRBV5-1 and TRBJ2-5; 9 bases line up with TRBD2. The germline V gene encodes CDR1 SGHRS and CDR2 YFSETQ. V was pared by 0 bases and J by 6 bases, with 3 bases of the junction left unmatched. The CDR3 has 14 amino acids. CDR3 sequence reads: CASSLDGLAKTQYF. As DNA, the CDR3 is TGCGCCAGCAGCTTGGATGGACTAGCGAAGACCCAGTACTTC.

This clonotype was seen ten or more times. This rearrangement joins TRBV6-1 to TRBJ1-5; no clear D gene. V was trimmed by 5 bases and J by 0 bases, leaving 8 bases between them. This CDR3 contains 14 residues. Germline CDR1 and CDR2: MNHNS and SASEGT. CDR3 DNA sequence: TGTGCCAGCAGTCGATATAATAGCAATCAGCCCCAGCATTTT. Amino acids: CASSRYNSNQPQHF.

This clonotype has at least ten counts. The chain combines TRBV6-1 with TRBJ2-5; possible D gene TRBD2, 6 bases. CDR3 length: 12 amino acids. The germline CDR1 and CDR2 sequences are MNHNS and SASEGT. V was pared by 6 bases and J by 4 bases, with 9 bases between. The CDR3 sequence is CASRRLGETQYF. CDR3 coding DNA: TGTGCCAGCAGAAGACTAGGAGAGACCCAGTACTTC.

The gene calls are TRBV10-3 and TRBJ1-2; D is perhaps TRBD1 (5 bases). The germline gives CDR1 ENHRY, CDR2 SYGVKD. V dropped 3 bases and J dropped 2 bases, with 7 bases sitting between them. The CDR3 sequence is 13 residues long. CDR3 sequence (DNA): TGTGCCATCAGTGAAACAGGAAACTATGGCTACACCTTC. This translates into CAISETGNYGYTF.

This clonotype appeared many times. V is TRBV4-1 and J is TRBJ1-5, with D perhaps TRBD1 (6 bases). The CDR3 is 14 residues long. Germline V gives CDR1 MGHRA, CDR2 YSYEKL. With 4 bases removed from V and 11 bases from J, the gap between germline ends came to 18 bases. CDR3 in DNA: TGCGCCAGCAGCCCGGGGGGGGGCCGCGCGACCCAGCATTTT. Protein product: CASSPGGGRATQHF.

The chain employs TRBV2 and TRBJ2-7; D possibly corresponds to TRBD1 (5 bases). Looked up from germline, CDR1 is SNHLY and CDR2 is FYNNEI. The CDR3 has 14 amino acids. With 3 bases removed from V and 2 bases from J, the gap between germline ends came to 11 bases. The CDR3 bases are TGTGCCAGCAGTGACCCCAGGGCAGCCTACGAGCAGTACTTC. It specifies CASSDPRAAYEQYF.

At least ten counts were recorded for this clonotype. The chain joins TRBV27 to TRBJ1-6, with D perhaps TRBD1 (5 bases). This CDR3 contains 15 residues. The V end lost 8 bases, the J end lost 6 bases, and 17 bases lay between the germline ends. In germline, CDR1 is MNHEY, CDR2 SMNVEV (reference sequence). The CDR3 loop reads CASSGSPSPNSPLHF. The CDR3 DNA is TGTGCCAGCTCAGGGAGCCCCTCACCTAATTCACCCCTCCACTTT.

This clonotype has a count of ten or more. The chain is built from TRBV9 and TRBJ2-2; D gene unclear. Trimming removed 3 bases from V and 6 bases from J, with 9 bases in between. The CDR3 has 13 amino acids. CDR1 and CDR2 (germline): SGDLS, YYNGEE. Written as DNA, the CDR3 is TGTGCCAGCAGCGAGAGTACGTCCGGGGAGCTGTTTTTT. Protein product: CASSESTSGELFF. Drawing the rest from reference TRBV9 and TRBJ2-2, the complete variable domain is DSGVTQTPKHLITATGQRVTLRCSPRSGDLSVYWYQQSLDQGLQFLIQYYNGEERAKGNILERFSAQQFPDLHSELNLSSLELGDSALYFCASSESTSGELFFGEGSRLTVL.

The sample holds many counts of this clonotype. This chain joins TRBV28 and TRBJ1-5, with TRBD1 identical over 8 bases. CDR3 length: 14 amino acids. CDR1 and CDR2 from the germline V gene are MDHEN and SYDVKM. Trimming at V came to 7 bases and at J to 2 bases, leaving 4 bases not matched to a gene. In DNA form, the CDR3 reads TGTGCCAGCATCCCGGGACAGGGCAATCAGCCCCAGCATTTT. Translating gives CASIPGQGNQPQHF.

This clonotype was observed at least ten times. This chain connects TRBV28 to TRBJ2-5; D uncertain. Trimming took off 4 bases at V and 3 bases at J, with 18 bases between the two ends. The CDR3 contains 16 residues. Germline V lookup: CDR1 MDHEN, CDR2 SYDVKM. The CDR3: CASSSAGDGGEETQYF. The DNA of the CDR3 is TGTGCCAGCAGTTCAGCTGGAGACGGTGGAGAAGAGACCCAGTACTTC.

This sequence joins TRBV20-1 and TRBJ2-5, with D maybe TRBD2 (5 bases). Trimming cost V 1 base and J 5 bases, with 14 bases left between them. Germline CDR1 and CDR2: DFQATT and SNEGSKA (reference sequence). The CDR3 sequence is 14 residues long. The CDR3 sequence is CSARGVTTGETQYF. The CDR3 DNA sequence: TGCAGTGCTAGAGGCGTCACTACGGGGGAGACCCAGTACTTC.

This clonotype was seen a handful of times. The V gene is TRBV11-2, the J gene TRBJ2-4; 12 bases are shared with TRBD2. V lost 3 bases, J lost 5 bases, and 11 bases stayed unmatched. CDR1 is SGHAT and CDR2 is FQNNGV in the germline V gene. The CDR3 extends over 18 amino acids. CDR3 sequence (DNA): TGTGCCAGCAGCTTTTCTGGGCTAGCGGGAGGGGGGGAAAACATTCAGTACTTC. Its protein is CASSFSGLAGGGENIQYF. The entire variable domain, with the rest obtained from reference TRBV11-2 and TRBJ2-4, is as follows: EAGVAQSPRYKIIEKRQSVAFWCNPISGHATLYWYQQILGQGPKLLIQFQNNGVVDDSQLPKDRFSAERLKGVDSTLKIQPAKLEDSAVYLCASSFSGLAGGGENIQYFGAGTRLSVL.

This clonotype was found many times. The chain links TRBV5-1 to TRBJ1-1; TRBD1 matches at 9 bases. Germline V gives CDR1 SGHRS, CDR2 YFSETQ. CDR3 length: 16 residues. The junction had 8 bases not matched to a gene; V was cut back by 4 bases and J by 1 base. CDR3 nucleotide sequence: TGCGCCAGCAGCGCTGGGACAGGGAGGGCGAACACTGAAGCTTTCTTT. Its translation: CASSAGTGRANTEAFF.